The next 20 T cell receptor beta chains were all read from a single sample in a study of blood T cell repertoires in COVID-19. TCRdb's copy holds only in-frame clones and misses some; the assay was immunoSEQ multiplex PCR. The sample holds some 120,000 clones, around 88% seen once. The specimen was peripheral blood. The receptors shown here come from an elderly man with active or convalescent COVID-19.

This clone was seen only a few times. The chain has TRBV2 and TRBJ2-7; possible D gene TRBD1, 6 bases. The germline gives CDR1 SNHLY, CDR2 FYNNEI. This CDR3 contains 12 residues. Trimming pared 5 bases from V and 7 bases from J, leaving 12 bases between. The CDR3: CASSPWGTEQYF. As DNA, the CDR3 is TGTGCCAGCAGTCCCTGGGGGACAGAGCAGTACTTC.

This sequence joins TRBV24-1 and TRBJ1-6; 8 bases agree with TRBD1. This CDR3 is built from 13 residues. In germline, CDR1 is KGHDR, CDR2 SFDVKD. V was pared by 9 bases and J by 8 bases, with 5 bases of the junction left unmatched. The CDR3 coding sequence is TGTGCCACCCAGGACAGGGAACATTCACCCCTCCACTTT. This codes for CATQDREHSPLHF.

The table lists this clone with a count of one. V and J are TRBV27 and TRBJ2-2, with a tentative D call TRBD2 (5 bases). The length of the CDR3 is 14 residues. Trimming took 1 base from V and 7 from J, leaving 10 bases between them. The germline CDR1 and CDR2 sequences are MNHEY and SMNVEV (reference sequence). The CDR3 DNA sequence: TGTGCCAGCAGTTTATACGGGGATAGCGGGGAGCTGTTTTTT. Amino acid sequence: CASSLYGDSGELFF.

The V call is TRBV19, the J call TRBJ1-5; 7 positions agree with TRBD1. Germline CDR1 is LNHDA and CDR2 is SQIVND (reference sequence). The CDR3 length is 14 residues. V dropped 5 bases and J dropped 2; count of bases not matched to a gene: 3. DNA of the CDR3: TGTGCCAGTAGTCCCGGACAGGGCAATCAGCCCCAGCATTTT. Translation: CASSPGQGNQPQHF.

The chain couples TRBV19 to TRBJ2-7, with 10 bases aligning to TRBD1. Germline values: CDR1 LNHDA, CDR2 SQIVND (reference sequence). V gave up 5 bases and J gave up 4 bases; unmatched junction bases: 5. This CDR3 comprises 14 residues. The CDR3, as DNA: TGTGCCAGTAGTCAACGGACAGGGGGATACGAGCAGTACTTC. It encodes CASSQRTGGYEQYF.

This CDR3 is CASSEGQAYGYTF. The CDR3 DNA follows: TGTGCCAGCAGTGAGGGACAGGCCTATGGCTACACCTTC. The rearrangement joins TRBV12-3 or TRBV12-4 to TRBJ1-2, with TRBD1 identical over 8 bases. V gave up 5 bases and J gave up 4 bases; unmatched junction bases: 3. The CDR3 loop spans 13 amino acids.

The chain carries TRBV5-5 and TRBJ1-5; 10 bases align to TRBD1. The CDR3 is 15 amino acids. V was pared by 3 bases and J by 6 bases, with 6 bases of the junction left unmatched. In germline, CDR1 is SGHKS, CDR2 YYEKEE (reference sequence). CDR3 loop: CASSSGTGVAQPQHF. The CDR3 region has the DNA TGTGCCAGCAGCTCTGGGACAGGGGTGGCTCAGCCCCAGCATTTT. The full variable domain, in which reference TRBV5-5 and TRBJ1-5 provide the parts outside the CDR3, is DAGVTQSPTHLIKTRGQQVTLRCSPISGHKSVSWYQQVLGQGPQFIFQYYEKEERGRGNFPDRFSARQFPNYSSELNVNALLLGDSALYLCASSSGTGVAQPQHFGDGTRLSIL.

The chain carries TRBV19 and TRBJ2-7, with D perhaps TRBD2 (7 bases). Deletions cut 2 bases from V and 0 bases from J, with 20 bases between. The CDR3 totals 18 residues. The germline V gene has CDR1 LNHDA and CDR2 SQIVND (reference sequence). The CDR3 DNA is TGTGCCAGTAGTATACCCTCTCGAGGGGGGGCGAACTCCTACGAGCAGTACTTC. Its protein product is CASSIPSRGGANSYEQYF.

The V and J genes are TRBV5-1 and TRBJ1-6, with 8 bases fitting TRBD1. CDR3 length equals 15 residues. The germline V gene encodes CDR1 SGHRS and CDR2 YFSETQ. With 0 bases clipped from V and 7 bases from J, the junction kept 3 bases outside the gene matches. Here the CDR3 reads CASSLAAGGNSPLHF. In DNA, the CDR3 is TGCGCCAGCAGCTTGGCAGCAGGGGGCAATTCACCCCTCCACTTT.

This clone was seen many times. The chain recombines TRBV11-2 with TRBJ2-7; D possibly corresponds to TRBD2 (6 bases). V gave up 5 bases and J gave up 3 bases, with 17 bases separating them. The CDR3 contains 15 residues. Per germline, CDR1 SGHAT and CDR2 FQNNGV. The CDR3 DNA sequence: TGTGCCAGCAGCCCCGGGACTCCGGGGTACTACGAGCAGTACTTC. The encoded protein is CASSPGTPGYYEQYF. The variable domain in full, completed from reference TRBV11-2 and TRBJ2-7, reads EAGVAQSPRYKIIEKRQSVAFWCNPISGHATLYWYQQILGQGPKLLIQFQNNGVVDDSQLPKDRFSAERLKGVDSTLKIQPAKLEDSAVYLCASSPGTPGYYEQYFGPGTRLTVT.

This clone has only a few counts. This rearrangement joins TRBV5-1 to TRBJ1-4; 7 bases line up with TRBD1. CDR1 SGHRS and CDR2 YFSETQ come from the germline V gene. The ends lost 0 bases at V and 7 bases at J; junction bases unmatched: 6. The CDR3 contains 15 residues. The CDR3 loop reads CASSLGQGSIEKLFF. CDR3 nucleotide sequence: TGCGCCAGCAGCTTGGGACAGGGTTCAATTGAAAAACTGTTTTTT.

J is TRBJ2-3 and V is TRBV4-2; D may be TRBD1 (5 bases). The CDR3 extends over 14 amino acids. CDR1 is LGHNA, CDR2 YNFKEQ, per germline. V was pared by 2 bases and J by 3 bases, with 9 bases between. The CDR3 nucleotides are TGTGCCAGCAGCCAACAGGACACGACAGATACGCAGTATTTT. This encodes CASSQQDTTDTQYF.

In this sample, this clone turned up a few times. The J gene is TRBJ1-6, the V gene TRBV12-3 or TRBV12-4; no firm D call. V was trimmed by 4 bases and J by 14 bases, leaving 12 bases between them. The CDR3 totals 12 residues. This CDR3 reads CASSSSRRALHF. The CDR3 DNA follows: TGTGCCAGCAGTTCCTCCCGTCGAGCCCTCCACTTT.

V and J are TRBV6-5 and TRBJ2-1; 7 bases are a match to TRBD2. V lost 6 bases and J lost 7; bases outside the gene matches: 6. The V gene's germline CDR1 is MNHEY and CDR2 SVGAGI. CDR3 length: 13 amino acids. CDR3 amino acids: CASSRDYLNEQFF. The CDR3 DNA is TGTGCCAGCAGCCGGGACTACCTTAATGAGCAGTTCTTC.

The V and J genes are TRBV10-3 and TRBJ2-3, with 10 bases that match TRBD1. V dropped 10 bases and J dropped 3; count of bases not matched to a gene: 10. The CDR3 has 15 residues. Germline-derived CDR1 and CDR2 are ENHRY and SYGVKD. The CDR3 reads CATARDRGSTDTQYF. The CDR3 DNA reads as TGTGCCACCGCGCGGGACAGGGGATCGACAGATACGCAGTATTTT.

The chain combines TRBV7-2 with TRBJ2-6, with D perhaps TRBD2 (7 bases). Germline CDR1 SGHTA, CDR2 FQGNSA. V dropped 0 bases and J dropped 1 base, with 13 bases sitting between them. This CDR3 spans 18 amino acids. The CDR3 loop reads CASSLAARGGSGANVLTF. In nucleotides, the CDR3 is TGTGCCAGCAGCTTAGCCGCCAGGGGAGGGTCTGGGGCCAACGTCCTGACTTTC. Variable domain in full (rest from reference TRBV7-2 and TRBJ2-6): GAGVSQSPSNKVTEKGKDVELRCDPISGHTALYWYRQSLGQGLEFLIYFQGNSAPDKSGLPSDRFSAERTGGSVSTLTIQRTQQEDSAVYLCASSLAARGGSGANVLTFGAGSRLTVL.

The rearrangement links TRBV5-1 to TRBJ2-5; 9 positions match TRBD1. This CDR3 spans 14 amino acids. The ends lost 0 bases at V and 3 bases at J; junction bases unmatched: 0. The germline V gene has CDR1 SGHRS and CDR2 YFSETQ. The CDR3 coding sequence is TGCGCCAGCAGCTTGGGACAGGGGGAAGAGACCCAGTACTTC. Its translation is CASSLGQGEETQYF.

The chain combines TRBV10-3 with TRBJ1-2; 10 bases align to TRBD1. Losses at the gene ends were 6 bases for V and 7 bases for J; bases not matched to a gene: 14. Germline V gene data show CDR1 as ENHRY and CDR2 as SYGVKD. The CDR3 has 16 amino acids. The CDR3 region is CAISSRTGGGLSGYTF. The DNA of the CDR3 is TGTGCCATCAGCTCGAGGACAGGGGGGGGTTTGAGTGGCTACACCTTC.

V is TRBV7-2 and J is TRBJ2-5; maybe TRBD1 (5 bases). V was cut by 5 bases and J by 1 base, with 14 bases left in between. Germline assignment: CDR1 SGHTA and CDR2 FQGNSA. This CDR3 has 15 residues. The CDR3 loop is CASSPGARIQETQYF. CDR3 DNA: TGTGCCAGCAGCCCTGGGGCCAGGATCCAAGAGACCCAGTACTTC. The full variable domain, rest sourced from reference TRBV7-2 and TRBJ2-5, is GAGVSQSPSNKVTEKGKDVELRCDPISGHTALYWYRQSLGQGLEFLIYFQGNSAPDKSGLPSDRFSAERTGGSVSTLTIQRTQQEDSAVYLCASSPGARIQETQYFGPGTRLLVL.

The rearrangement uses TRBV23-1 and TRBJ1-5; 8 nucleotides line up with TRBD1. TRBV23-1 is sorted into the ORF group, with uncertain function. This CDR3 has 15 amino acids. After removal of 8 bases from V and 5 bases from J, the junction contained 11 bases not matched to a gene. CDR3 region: CASRSDRGPHQPQHF. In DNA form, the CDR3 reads TGCGCCAGCCGATCTGACAGGGGCCCCCATCAGCCCCAGCATTTT.